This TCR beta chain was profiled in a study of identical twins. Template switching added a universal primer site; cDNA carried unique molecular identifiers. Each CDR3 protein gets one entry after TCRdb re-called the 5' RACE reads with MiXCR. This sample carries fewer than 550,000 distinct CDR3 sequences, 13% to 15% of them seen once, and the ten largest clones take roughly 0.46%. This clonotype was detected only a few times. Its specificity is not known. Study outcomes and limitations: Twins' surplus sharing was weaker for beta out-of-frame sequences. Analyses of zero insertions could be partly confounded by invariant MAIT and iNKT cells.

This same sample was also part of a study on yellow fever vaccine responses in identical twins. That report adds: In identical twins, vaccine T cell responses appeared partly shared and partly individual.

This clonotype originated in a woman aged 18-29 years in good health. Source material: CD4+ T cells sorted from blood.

The CDR3 nucleotides read TGTGCTAGTGGTCCCCGGGGAGGGACCTACAATGAGCAGTTCTTC. Amino acids: CASGPRGGTYNEQFF. This rearrangement joins TRBV12-5 to TRBJ2-1; 7 bases fit TRBD2. Germline lookup yields CDR1 LGHNT and CDR2 FRNRAP. The CDR3 sequence is 15 residues long. Trimming cost V 5 bases and J 2 bases; bases outside gene matches: 6.